Listed below are T cell receptor beta chains from one sample, sequenced in a study of T cells after yellow fever vaccination. TCRdb fed the 5' RACE reads into MiXCR, producing one record per CDR3 protein. The data show approximately 330,000 distinct CDR3 sequences, 4.1% seen once. This material consisted of PBMCs, taken 5 days after the yellow fever booster vaccination. These receptors all stem from a man between 18 and 35 years old who received the YFV17D yellow fever vaccine. The CDR3 runs from the conserved cysteine through the conserved F or W.

CDR3aa,v_gene
CASSQEAGTNEKLFF,TRBV3-1
CASSPQDPGTIWGTNSPLHF,TRBV18
CASSSGTGRTDTQYF,TRBV7-3
CASSPPIGQLPLF,TRBV7-2
CASSAGASQGRETQYF,TRBV5-1
CASSLTGSSGNTIYF,TRBV28
CASSQDTGGGTQYF,TRBV4-3
CASSPSQSHYEQYF,TRBV5-4
CASSYSGDKANYGYTF,TRBV6-5
CASSLEQPPETQYF,TRBV5-1
CASSEAMHGQYF,TRBV2
CASSYSNLDGEKLFF,TRBV6-5
CASSLSENIQYF,TRBV7-2
CASKWGNEQFF,TRBV5-1
CASSVGTRDTEAFF,TRBV9
CSAVTGGETQYF,TRBV20-1
CASSPWMASGGNEQFF,TRBV18